This paragraph covers one T cell receptor beta chain sequence. This sample stems from a study of glioma-infiltrating T cells after dendritic cell vaccination. V was clipped by 0 bases and J by 5 bases, with 13 bases between them. Germline CDR1 and CDR2: LGHNA and YNFKEQ. This CDR3 region has 15 residues. Profiling relied on immunoSEQ multiplex PCR, and the TCRdb table lists in-frame clones only, not all of them. The repertoire holds roughly 100,000 clones, with 75% to 85% as singletons. The material sequenced was blood, taken before dendritic cell vaccination. This chain joins TRBV4-2 and TRBJ1-2; D perhaps matches TRBD1 (5 bases). The sequence was collected from a human donor with glioblastoma. The DNA of the CDR3 is TGTGCCAGCAGCCAAGATCTCAGGGTATTTTATGGCTACACCTTC. It codes for CASSQDLRVFYGYTF.